This T cell receptor (beta chain) was documented in a study of T cell responses to AZD1222 COVID-19 vaccine. Study-wide results and limits: Only 5 to 7 individuals given AZD1222 were seropositive at baseline. Spike-specific TCR repertoires showed rising breadth and depth after two AZD1222 doses. In a largely white British group with more females than males, clonal diversity was possibly underestimated.

CDR3 length equals 17 residues. The junction had 12 bases not matched to a gene; V was cut back by 5 bases and J by 2 bases. Per germline, CDR1 SGHAT and CDR2 FQNNGV. Concerning this clone: Its antigen is still unknown.

TCRdb's table, derived via immunoSEQ multiplex PCR, lists solely in-frame clones and lacks some. The top ten clones hold roughly 9.5% of a sample with roughly 110,000 clones, about 80% of them seen once. The sequencing used peripheral blood, collected on day 0 of AZD1222 vaccination. This TCR derives from an adult in good health. The chain carries TRBV11-2 and TRBJ1-3; 7 nucleotides line up with TRBD1. DNA of the CDR3: TGTGCCAGCAGCCCAGGGGGGGCACAGGGAGCTGGAAACACCATATATTTT. It specifies CASSPGGAQGAGNTIYF. Using reference TRBV11-2 and TRBJ1-3 for the parts outside the CDR3, the full variable domain is EAGVAQSPRYKIIEKRQSVAFWCNPISGHATLYWYQQILGQGPKLLIQFQNNGVVDDSQLPKDRFSAERLKGVDSTLKIQPAKLEDSAVYLCASSPGGAQGAGNTIYFGEGSWLTVV.